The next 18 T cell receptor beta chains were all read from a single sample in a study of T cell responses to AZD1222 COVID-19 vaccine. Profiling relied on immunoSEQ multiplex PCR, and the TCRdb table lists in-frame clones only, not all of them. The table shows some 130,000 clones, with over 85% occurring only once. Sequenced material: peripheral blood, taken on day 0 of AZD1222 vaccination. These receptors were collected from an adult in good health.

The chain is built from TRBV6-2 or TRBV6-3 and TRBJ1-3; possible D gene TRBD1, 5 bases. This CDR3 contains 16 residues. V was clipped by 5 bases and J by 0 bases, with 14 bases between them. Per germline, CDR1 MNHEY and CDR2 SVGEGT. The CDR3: CASSARVASSGNTIYF. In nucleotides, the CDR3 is TGTGCCAGCAGTGCCAGGGTGGCTAGCTCTGGAAACACCATATATTTT.

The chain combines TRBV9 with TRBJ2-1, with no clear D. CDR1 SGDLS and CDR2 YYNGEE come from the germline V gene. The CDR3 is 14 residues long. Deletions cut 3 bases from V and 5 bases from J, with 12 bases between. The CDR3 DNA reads TGTGCCAGCAGCGGCGTTGGGGTCGACAATGAGCAGTTCTTC. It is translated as CASSGVGVDNEQFF.

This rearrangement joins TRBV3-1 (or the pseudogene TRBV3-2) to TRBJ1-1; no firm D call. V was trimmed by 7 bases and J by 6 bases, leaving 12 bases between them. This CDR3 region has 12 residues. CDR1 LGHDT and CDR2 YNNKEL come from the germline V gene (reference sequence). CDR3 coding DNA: TGTGCCAGCACCGGGCCTGGTTCTGAAGCTTTCTTT. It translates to CASTGPGSEAFF.

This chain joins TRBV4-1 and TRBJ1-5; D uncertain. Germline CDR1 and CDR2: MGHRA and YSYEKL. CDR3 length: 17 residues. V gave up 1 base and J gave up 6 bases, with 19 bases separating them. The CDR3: CASSQGPWGFSSQPQHF. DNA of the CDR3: TGCGCCAGCAGCCAAGGTCCGTGGGGATTCTCTAGTCAGCCCCAGCATTTT.

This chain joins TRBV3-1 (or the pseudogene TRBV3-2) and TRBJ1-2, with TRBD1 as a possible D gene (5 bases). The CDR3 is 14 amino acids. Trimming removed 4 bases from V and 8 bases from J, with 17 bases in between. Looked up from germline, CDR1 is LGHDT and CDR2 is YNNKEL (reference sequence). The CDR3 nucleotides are TGTGCCAGCAGCCTGCGGGACCCTAGGTCGGGCTACACCTTC. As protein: CASSLRDPRSGYTF.

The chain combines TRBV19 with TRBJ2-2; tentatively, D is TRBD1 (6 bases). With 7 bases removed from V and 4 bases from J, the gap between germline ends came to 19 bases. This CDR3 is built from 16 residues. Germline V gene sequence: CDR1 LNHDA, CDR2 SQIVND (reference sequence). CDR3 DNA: TGTGCCAGTACCCTTACCCCACAGGGATTCACCGGGGAGCTGTTTTTT. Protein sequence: CASTLTPQGFTGELFF.

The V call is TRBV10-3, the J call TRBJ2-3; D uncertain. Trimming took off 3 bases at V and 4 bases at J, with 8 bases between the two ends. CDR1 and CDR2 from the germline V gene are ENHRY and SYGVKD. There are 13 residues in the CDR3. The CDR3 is CAISERAADTQYF. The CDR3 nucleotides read TGTGCCATCAGTGAAAGGGCGGCAGATACGCAGTATTTT.

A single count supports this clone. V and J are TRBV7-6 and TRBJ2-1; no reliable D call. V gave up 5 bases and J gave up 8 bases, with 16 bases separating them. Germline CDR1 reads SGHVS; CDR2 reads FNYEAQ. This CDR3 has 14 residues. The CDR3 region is CASSDGREVDEQFF. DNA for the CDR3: TGTGCCAGCAGCGACGGACGAGAGGTCGATGAGCAGTTCTTC.

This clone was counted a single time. CDR3 nucleotides: TGTGCCAGCAGTGAAGCGCTCGGACGAGACTATAATTCACCCCTCCACTTT. This gives the protein CASSEALGRDYNSPLHF. The rearrangement links TRBV6-1 to TRBJ1-6; the D is unclear. Germline V gene data show CDR1 as MNHNS and CDR2 as SASEGT. The V end lost 0 bases, the J end lost 3 bases, and 12 bases lay between the germline ends. The CDR3 sequence is 17 residues long.

CDR3 loop: CASSLDPTTNYGYTF. The CDR3 nucleotides are TGTGCCAGCAGCTTGGATCCGACAACTAACTATGGCTACACCTTC. The J gene is TRBJ1-2, the V gene TRBV5-4; the D is unclear. The germline V gene encodes CDR1 SGHNT and CDR2 YYREEE (reference sequence). The CDR3 loop spans 15 amino acids. V lost 0 bases and J lost 0, with 9 bases in between.

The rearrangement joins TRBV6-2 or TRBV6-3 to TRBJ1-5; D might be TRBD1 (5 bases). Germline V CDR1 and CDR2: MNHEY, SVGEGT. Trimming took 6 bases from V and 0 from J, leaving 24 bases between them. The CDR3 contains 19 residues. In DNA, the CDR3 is TGTGCCAGCAGCCTACTCGGTCGGGGCCCGGGGGTTAGCAATCAGCCCCAGCATTTT. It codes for CASSLLGRGPGVSNQPQHF.

CDR3 sequence (DNA): TGTGCCAGCAGCCAAGTACGCGACGGGAAACTGTTTTTT. This gives the protein CASSQVRDGKLFF. This chain connects TRBV14 to TRBJ1-4; no firm D call. V was shortened by 1 base and J by 11 bases, with 11 bases between the two germline ends. Germline CDR1 SGHDN, CDR2 FVKESK. The CDR3 consists of 13 residues. Looking up the rest from reference TRBV14 and TRBJ1-4 gives the full variable domain: EAGVTQFPSHSVIEKGQTVTLRCDPISGHDNLYWYRRVMGKEIKFLLHFVKESKQDESGMPNNRFLAERTGGTYSTLKVQPAELEDSGVYFCASSQVRDGKLFFGSGTQLSVL.

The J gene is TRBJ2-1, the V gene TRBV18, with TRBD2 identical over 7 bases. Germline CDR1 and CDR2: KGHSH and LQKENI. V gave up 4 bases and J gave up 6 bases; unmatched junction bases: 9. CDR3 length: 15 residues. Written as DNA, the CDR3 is TGTGCCAGCTCACTCGGGGCGGGAGAGGGCAATGAGCAGTTCTTC. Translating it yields CASSLGAGEGNEQFF.

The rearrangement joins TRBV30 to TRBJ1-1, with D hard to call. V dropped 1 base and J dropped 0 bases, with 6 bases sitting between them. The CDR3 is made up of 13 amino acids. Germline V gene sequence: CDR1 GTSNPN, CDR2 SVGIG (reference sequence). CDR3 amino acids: CAWSGRMNTEAFF. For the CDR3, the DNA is TGTGCCTGGAGTGGCCGGATGAACACTGAAGCTTTCTTT.

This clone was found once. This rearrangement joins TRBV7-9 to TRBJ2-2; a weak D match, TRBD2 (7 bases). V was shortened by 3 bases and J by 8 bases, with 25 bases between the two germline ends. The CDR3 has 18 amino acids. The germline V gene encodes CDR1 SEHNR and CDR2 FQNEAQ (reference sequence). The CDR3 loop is CASSFPSPSRGAVGELFF. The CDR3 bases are TGTGCCAGCAGCTTCCCGTCTCCTAGCCGGGGGGCCGTTGGGGAGCTGTTTTTT. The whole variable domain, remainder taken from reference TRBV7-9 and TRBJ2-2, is DTGVSQNPRHKITKRGQNVTFRCDPISEHNRLYWYRQTLGQGPEFLTYFQNEAQLEKSRLLSDRFSAERPKGSFSTLEIQRTEQGDSAMYLCASSFPSPSRGAVGELFFGEGSRLTVL.

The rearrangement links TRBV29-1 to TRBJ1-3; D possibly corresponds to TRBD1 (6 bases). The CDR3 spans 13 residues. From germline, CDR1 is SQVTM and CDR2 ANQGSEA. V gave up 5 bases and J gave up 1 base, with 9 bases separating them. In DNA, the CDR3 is TGCAGCGTTTTACAGGGTTCTGGAAACACCATATATTTT. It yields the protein CSVLQGSGNTIYF.

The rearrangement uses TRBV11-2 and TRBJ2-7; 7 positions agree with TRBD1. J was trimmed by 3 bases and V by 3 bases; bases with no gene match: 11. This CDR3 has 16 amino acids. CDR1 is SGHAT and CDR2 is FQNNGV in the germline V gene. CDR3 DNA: TGTGCCAGCAGCTTTTATTCGGGACAGTCTATCTACGAGCAGTACTTC. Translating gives CASSFYSGQSIYEQYF. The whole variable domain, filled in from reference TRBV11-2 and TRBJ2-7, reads EAGVAQSPRYKIIEKRQSVAFWCNPISGHATLYWYQQILGQGPKLLIQFQNNGVVDDSQLPKDRFSAERLKGVDSTLKIQPAKLEDSAVYLCASSFYSGQSIYEQYFGPGTRLTVT.

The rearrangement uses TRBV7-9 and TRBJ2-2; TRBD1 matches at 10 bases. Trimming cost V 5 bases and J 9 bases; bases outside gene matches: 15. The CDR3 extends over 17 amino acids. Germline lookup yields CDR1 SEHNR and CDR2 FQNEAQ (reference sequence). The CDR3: CASSPQPGTGDYRELFF. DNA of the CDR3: TGTGCCAGCAGCCCGCAGCCCGGGACAGGGGACTATCGGGAGCTGTTTTTT.